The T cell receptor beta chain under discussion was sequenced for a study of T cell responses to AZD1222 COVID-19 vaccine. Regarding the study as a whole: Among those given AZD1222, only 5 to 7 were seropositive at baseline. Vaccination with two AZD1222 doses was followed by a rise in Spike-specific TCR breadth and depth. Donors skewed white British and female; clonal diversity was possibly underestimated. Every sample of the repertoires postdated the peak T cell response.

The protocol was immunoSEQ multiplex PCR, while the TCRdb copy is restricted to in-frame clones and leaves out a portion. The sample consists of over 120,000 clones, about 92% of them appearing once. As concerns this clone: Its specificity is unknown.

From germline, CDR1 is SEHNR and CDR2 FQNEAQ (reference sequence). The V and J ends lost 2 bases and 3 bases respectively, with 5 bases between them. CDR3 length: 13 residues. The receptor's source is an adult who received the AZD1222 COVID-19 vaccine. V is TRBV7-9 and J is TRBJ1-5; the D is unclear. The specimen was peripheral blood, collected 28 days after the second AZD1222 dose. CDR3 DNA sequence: TGTGCCAGCAGCTTATCCCCCAATCAGCCCCAGCATTTT. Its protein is CASSLSPNQPQHF.